This TCR beta chain was obtained from a study of T cell responses to AZD1222 COVID-19 vaccine. Study-level results: Reportedly, nearly half the spike-specific TCRs target unmutated variant regions. White British people made up most donors, females outnumbered males, and clonal diversity was possibly underestimated. Spike-specific TCRs gained breadth and depth after people received two AZD1222 doses. AZD1222 recipients seropositive at baseline numbered only five to seven.

CDR1 and CDR2 from the germline V gene are LNHDA and SQIVND (reference sequence). This CDR3 contains 15 residues. V lost 7 bases, J lost 5 bases, and 11 bases stayed unmatched. Profiled with immunoSEQ multiplex PCR; TCRdb holds only in-frame clones, not every one. The sample includes under 140,000 clones, more than 90% seen only once; the top ten take approximately 2.7%. The sample holds a few counts of this clone. The antigen is unknown. The sample was peripheral blood, taken 28 days after the second AZD1222 dose. This TCR was recovered from an adult who received the AZD1222 COVID-19 vaccine. The rearrangement joins TRBV19 to TRBJ1-1; 9 positions match TRBD1. The CDR3 DNA reads as TGTGCCAGTAAGCCACAGGGGGCAGGTCAAACTGAAGCTTTCTTT. This gives the protein CASKPQGAGQTEAFF.